This T cell receptor beta chain originates from a study of T cell changes during pregnancy in multiple sclerosis. This clone was observed a single time. Using immunoSEQ multiplex PCR, the repertoire was profiled, and TCRdb retains in-frame clones only, with some absent. The repertoire holds about 52,000 clones, with about 90% as singletons. This CDR3 has 14 amino acids. J gave up 5 bases and V 3 bases, and 3 bases lay outside the gene matches. Germline V CDR1 and CDR2: SGHDN, FVKESK. This receptor was obtained from a female donor in good health, enrolled as a control in a pregnancy study. The input for sequencing was CD4+ T cells from peripheral blood mononuclear cells, taken after pregnancy. This rearrangement joins TRBV14 to TRBJ2-5; 10 bases match TRBD1. The CDR3 sequence: CASSHWDRGETQYF. As DNA, the CDR3 is TGTGCCAGCAGCCACTGGGACAGGGGCGAGACCCAGTACTTC.